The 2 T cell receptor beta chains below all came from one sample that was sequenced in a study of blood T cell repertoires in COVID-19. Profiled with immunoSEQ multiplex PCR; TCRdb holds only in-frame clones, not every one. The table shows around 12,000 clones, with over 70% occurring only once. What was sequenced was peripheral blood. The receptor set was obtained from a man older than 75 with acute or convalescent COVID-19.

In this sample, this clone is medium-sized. The CDR3 protein is CSVAPRSGGVTTYEQYF. The CDR3 DNA is TGCAGCGTTGCCCCTCGTAGCGGGGGGGTGACTACCTACGAGCAGTACTTC. The V and J genes are TRBV29-1 and TRBJ2-7, with 11 bases matching TRBD2. The trim removed 4 bases at V and 2 bases at J, leaving 13 bases unmatched. Germline V gene data show CDR1 as SQVTM and CDR2 as ANQGSEA. This CDR3 region has 17 residues.

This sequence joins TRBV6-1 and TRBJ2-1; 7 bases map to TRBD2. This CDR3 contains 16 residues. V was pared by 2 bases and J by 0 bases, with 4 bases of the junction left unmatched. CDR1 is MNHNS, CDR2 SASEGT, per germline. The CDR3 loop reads CASSERAGSSYNEQFF. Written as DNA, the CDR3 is TGTGCCAGCAGTGAACGAGCGGGGAGCTCCTACAATGAGCAGTTCTTC.